One sample yielded the 10 T cell receptor beta chains listed below, sequenced in a study of T cell repertoires in cytomegalovirus infection. Their specific antigens are unknown. TCRdb independently ran MiXCR on the reads; one entry per CDR3 protein. The sample comprises approximately 770,000 distinct CDR3 sequences, under 35% of which are singletons, and 13% rests with the top ten. The material was cultured CD8+ T cells from PBMCs, obtained from culture after CMV antigen stimulation. Receptors originate from a human donor in good health (CMV status not recorded). Some clones in this sample may be carry-over from other donors' samples.

V is TRBV4-1 and J is TRBJ1-1, with D possibly being TRBD1 (5 bases). Deletions cut 0 bases from V and 4 bases from J, with 12 bases between. The CDR3 extends over 15 amino acids. CDR1 is MGHRA and CDR2 is YSYEKL in the germline V gene. CDR3 residues: CASSQDPGEGTEAFF. The CDR3, as DNA: TGCGCCAGCAGCCAAGATCCGGGGGAGGGCACTGAAGCTTTCTTT.

The chain combines TRBV27 with TRBJ2-1; either TRBD1 or TRBD2 may supply D (5 bases each). Looked up from germline, CDR1 is MNHEY and CDR2 is SMNVEV (reference sequence). This CDR3 is built from 17 residues. V was cut by 6 bases and J by 4 bases, with 22 bases left in between. CDR3 sequence (DNA): TGTGCCAGCAGGACCGGGGCTATAAGCCCTATATACAATGAGCAGTTCTTC. Translating gives CASRTGAISPIYNEQFF.

This clonotype has a single count. The chain recombines TRBV20-1 with TRBJ1-1, with D uncertain. The length of the CDR3 is 15 residues. Trimming removed 0 bases at V and 5 bases at J, with 16 bases between. Germline lookup yields CDR1 DFQATT and CDR2 SNEGSKA (reference sequence). CDR3 sequence (DNA): TGCAGTGCTAGAGATTATCAGGACGGCGGGACTGAAGCTTTCTTT. Its translation: CSARDYQDGGTEAFF.

This clonotype was recorded a few times. The chain is built from TRBV5-4 and TRBJ1-2; D may be TRBD1 (5 bases). CDR3 length: 15 amino acids. The V gene lost 0 bases and the J gene lost 4 bases, with 13 bases spanning the gap. CDR1 and CDR2 from the germline V gene are SGHNT and YYREEE (reference sequence). The DNA for the CDR3 is TGTGCCAGCAGCTTGGACCAACAGGAGATCTATGGCTACACCTTC. Translation: CASSLDQQEIYGYTF.

Note on this clonotype: Possible read error: a much larger clone is one base away. This chain connects TRBV7-6 to TRBJ2-1; TRBD1 agrees at 11 bases. Germline values: CDR1 SGHVS, CDR2 FNYEAQ. The CDR3 sequence is 14 residues long. CDR3 loop: CANSLRTGGSEQFF. The CDR3 nucleotides are TGTGCCAACAGCCTACGGACAGGGGGCAGTGAGCAGTTCTTC. The full variable domain, in which reference TRBV7-6 and TRBJ2-1 provide the parts outside the CDR3, is GAGVSQSPRYKVTKRGQDVALRCDPISGHVSLYWYRQALGQGPEFLTYFNYEAQQDKSGLPNDRFSAERPEGSISTLTIQRTEQRDSAMYRCANSLRTGGSEQFFGPGTRLTVL.

This clonotype has a handful of counts. The CDR3 nucleotides read TGCAGTGCTAGAGATCCTTACTATATGTCAGGGAACACTGAAGCTTTCTTT. Its translation: CSARDPYYMSGNTEAFF. V usage is TRBV20-1 and J usage is TRBJ1-1; D unresolved. Germline-derived CDR1 and CDR2 are DFQATT and SNEGSKA (reference sequence). Trimming shortened V by 0 bases and J by 1 base, and 18 bases separated the two germline ends. The CDR3 is 17 amino acids.

V and J are TRBV6-5 and TRBJ1-1; 7 nucleotides align to TRBD1. Trimming removed 1 base from V and 0 bases from J; junction bases left unmatched: 2. The CDR3 length is 15 residues. Looked up from germline, CDR1 is MNHEY and CDR2 is SVGAGI. In DNA, the CDR3 is TGTGCCAGCAGTTACTTAGGGACAGTGAACACTGAAGCTTTCTTT. Protein sequence: CASSYLGTVNTEAFF.

V and J are TRBV10-3 and TRBJ2-1; 11 positions agree with TRBD1. The CDR3 has 18 amino acids. With V trimmed by 5 bases and J by 4 bases, 13 bases remained unmatched. Germline CDR1 and CDR2: ENHRY and SYGVKD. The CDR3: CAISKQQPGQGVYNEQFF. CDR3 bases: TGTGCCATCAGTAAGCAACAACCGGGACAGGGGGTTTACAATGAGCAGTTCTTC.

At least ten counts were recorded for this clonotype. The V and J genes are TRBV7-6 and TRBJ1-5; a weak D match, TRBD1 (5 bases). The V and J ends lost 5 bases and 6 bases respectively, with 17 bases between them. This CDR3 comprises 15 residues. Looked up from germline, CDR1 is SGHVS and CDR2 is FNYEAQ. The CDR3 reads CASSRGRGRSQPQHF. CDR3 nucleotide sequence: TGTGCCAGCAGCCGGGGAAGGGGTAGGAGTCAGCCCCAGCATTTT. Variable domain in full (rest from reference TRBV7-6 and TRBJ1-5): GAGVSQSPRYKVTKRGQDVALRCDPISGHVSLYWYRQALGQGPEFLTYFNYEAQQDKSGLPNDRFSAERPEGSISTLTIQRTEQRDSAMYRCASSRGRGRSQPQHFGDGTRLSIL.

The V call is TRBV6-1, the J call TRBJ1-2, with a tentative D call TRBD1 (5 bases). CDR3 length: 14 residues. V lost 0 bases, J lost 3 bases, and 8 bases lay in between. From germline, CDR1 is MNHNS and CDR2 SASEGT. CDR3 region: CASSEADSYYGYTF. CDR3 bases: TGTGCCAGCAGTGAAGCTGACAGTTACTATGGCTACACCTTC.